This T cell receptor beta chain emerged from a study of CD8 T cells in Susac syndrome (dated by TCRdb to between 2018 and 2020). General notes on the study: The study used repertoire sequencing to test whether antigen drove CD8+ T cell activation and differentiation in Susac syndrome. What the study reported, not specific to this receptor: The number of individuals in the TCR sequencing and HLA analysis was acknowledged as relatively small.

High-throughput TCR beta sequencing profiled peripheral blood CD8+ and CD4+ T cells from healthy donors, Susac syndrome patients and multiple sclerosis patients. The multiple sclerosis controls were treatment-naive patients whose relapsing-remitting disease, either stable or active, fulfilled the revised McDonald criteria. Bulk CD8+ and CD4+ T cells were purified by magnetic negative isolation, while CD8+ TEMRA cells were enriched using FACS. Blood was drawn into EDTA tubes, processed within 24 hours, and PBMCs were isolated by density gradient centrifugation. PBMCs intended for TCR sequencing were cryopreserved in liquid nitrogen and thawed later in a water bath at 37 degrees C. A purity of at least 90% was achieved for sorted or isolated CD4+, CD8+ and CD8+ TEMRA cells. Comment on this clonotype: Its binding antigen is unknown. Base qualities were left out, and no much larger clone turns up one base away.

RNA was extracted using the RNeasy kit, and about 0.5 to 1 ug of the RNA was reverse transcribed with random hexamers. TCR beta CDR3 regions were amplified with the immunoSEQ multiplex PCR assay covering 54 Vbeta and 13 Jbeta segments. Bias from PCR amplification was corrected by using a synthetic template baseline for primer optimization and for computational correction. As for how the authors treated the data: Reads were assigned to V, D and J genes according to IMGT and analyzed in immunoSEQ Analyzer, with only productive sequences retained. Clonality was computed as one minus Shannon entropy normalized by log2 of the number of productive unique sequences. Public and private clones were assessed among the 100 most prevalent clones of each patient and control. A clone was defined as Susac-specific if it was absent from the healthy and MS cohorts, from 1052 published viral clones and from other ImmuneACCESS disease sequences. Using fastp trimming at Q25 and MiXCR clonotype assembly, TCRdb reanalyzed the public sequencing data and kept in-frame beta chains. Every distinct CDR3 protein forms one entry, paired with its most common genes and DNA. These V and J calls are TCRdb output, not the study's own analysis. Counted in this sample were a few hundred thousand distinct CDR3 sequences; over 85% of them appeared once. Of the sample, 0.065% to 0.08% falls within the top ten clones.

Specimen: CD4+ T cells from PBMCs. This receptor was obtained from a human donor with multiple sclerosis.

The CDR3 loop reads CASRLAGSHEQYV. The sequence in DNA is TGTGCCAGCAGACTAGCGGGGTCTCACGAGCAGTACGTC. The V gene is TRBV6-1 and the J gene is TRBJ2-7, with 10 central nucleotides matching TRBD2. Germline trimming: 6 bases from V, 5 bases from J; junction bases outside gene matches: 4. The CDR3 covers 13 residues, taking in both the cysteine and the valine. Of all the DNA, just the CDR3 is kept, 39 bases in frame from base 1. CDR1 and CDR2 (MNHNS, SASEGT) derive from the germline V gene.